This T cell receptor beta chain was identified in a study of long-term antiretroviral therapy in people with HIV. Version v3.0 of the immunoSEQ assay ran at survey level. Clones were sequenced by immunoSEQ multiplex PCR, and TCRdb holds only the in-frame ones, with some missing. Of around 21,000 clones in the sample, approximately 80% were seen once. CDR1 SGHTA and CDR2 FQGTGA come from the germline V gene. This CDR3 region has 19 residues. Trimming pared 1 base from V and 0 bases from J, leaving 20 bases between. Every specimen held between about 0.85-10 million cryopreserved PBMC. These were thawed and washed before DNA extraction. Findings and limits, study-wide: Blood was collected between the mid-2000s and the late 2010s, possibly under older ART regimens.

Worth noting for this clone: Its antigen is unidentified.

The sequence was collected from a man aged 18 to 30 with HIV. V gene TRBV7-3 combines with J gene TRBJ2-3, with D maybe TRBD2 (7 bases). Sequenced material: unsorted PBMCs, taken around 4 years after starting antiretroviral therapy. CDR3 protein: CASSLRGSGGGASTDTQYF. The CDR3 nucleotides read TGTGCCAGCAGCTTAAGGGGGTCGGGTGGGGGGGCTAGCACAGATACGCAGTATTTT.